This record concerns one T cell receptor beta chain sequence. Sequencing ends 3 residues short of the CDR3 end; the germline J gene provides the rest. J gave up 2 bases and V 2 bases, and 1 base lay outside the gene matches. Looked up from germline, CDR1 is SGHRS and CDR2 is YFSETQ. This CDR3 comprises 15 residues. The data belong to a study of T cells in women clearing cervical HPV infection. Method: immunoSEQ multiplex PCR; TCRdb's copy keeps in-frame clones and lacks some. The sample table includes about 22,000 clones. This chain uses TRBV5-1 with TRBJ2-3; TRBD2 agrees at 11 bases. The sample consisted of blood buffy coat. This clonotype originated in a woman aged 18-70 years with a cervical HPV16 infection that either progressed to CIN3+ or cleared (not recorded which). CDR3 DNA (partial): TGCGCCAGCAGCTTTAGCGGGGGGGTCACAGATACG. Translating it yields CASSFSGGVTDT. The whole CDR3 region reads CASSFSGGVTDTQYF.